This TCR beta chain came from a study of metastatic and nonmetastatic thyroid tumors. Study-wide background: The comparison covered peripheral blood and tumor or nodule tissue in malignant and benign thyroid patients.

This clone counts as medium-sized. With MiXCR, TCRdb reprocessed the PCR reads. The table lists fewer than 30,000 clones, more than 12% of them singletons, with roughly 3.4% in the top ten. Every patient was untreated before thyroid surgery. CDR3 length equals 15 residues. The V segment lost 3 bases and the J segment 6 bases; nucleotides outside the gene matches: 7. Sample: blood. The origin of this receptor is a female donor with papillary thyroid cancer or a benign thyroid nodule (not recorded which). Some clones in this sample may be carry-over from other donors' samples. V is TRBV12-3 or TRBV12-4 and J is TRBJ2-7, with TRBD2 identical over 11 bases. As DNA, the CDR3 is TGTGCCAGCAGTTTCACGACTAGCGGGGAGGGCGAGCAGTACTTC. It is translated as CASSFTTSGEGEQYF.